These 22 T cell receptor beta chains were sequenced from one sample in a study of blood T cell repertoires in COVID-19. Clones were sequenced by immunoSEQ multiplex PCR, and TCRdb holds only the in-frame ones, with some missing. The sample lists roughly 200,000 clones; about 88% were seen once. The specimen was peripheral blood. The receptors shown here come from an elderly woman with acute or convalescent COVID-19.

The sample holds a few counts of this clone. The CDR3 DNA is TGCGCCAGCAGCCAAGCGGGAGGCAAATTGGGCGAGCAGTACTTC. Protein: CASSQAGGKLGEQYF. V is TRBV4-1 and J is TRBJ2-7; 7 nucleotides line up with TRBD2. In germline, CDR1 is MGHRA, CDR2 YSYEKL. V trimming: 1 base; J trimming: 6 bases; junction bases outside the gene matches: 9. The CDR3 consists of 15 residues.

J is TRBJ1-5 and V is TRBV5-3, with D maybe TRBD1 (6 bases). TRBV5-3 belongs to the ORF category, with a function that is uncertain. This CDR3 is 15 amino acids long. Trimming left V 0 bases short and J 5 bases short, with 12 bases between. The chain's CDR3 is CARSLVQGRHQPQHF. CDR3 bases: TGTGCCAGAAGCTTGGTACAGGGCCGACATCAGCCCCAGCATTTT.

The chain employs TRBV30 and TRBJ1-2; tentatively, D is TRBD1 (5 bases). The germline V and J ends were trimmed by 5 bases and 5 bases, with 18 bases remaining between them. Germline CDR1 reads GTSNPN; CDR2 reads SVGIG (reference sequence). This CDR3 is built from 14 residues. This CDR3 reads CAWAYGGTLYGYTF. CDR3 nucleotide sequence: TGTGCCTGGGCGTACGGGGGGACGTTGTATGGCTACACCTTC.

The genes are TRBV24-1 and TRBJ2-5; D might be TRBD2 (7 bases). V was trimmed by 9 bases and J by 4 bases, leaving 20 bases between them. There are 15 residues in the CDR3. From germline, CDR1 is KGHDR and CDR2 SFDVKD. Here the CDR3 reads CATWTDAIAGETQYF. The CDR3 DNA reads TGTGCCACCTGGACAGACGCGATAGCGGGAGAGACCCAGTACTTC.

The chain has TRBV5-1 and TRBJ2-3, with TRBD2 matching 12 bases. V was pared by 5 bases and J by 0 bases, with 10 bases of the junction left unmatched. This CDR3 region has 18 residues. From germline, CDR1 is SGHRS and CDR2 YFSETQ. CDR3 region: CASSMVRTSGTSTDTQYF. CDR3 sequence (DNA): TGCGCCAGCAGTATGGTGCGGACTAGCGGGACTAGCACAGATACGCAGTATTTT.

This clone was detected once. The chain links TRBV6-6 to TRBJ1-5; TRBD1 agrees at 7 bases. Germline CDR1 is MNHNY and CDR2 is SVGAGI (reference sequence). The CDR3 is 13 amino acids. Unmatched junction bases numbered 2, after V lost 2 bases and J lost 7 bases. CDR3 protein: CASSYQDRQPQHF. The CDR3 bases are TGTGCCAGCAGTTACCAGGACAGGCAGCCCCAGCATTTT.

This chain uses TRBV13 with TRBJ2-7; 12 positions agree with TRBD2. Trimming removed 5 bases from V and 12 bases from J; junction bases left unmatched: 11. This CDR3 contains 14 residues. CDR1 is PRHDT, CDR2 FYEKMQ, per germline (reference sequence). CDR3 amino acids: CASSPRLAGEHVYF. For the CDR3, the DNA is TGTGCCAGCAGCCCGCGACTAGCGGGAGAGCACGTGTACTTC.

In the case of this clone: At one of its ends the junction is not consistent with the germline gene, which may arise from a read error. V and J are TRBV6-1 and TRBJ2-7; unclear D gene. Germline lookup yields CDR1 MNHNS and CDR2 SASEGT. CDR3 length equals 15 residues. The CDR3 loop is CASSQAEKSSYEQYF. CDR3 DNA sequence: TGTGCCAGCAGTCAAGCTGAAAAGAGCTCCTACGAGCAGTACTTC.

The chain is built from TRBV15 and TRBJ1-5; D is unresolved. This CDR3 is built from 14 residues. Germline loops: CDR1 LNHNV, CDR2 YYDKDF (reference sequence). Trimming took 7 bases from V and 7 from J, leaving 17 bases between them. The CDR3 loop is CATNREGRGQPQHF. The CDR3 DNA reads TGTGCCACCAACCGCGAGGGCAGAGGACAGCCCCAGCATTTT.

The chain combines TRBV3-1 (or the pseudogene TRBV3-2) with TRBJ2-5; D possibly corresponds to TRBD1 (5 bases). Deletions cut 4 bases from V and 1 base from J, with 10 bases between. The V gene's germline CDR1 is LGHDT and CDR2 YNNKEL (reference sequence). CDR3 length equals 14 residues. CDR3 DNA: TGTGCCAGCAGCCCCCCAGGGATCCAAGAGACCCAGTACTTC. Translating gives CASSPPGIQETQYF.

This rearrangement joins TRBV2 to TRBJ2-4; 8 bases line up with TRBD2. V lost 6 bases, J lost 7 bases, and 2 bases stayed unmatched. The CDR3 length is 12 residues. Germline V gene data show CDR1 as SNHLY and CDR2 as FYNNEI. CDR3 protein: CASSGGVNIQYF. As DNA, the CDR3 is TGTGCCAGCAGCGGGGGGGTTAACATTCAGTACTTC.

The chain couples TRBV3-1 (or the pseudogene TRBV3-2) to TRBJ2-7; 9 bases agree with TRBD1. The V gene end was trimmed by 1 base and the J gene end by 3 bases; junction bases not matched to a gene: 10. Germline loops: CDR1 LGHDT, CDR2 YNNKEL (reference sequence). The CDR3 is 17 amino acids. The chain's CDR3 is CASSQVWGGQGRYEQYF. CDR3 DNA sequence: TGTGCCAGCAGCCAAGTCTGGGGGGGACAGGGTCGCTACGAGCAGTACTTC.

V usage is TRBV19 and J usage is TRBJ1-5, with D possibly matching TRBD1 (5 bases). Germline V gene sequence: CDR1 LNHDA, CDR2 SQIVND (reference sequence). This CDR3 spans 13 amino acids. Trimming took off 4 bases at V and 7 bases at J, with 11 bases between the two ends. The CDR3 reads CASSNSGYQPQHF. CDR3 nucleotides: TGTGCCAGTAGTAATTCAGGGTACCAGCCCCAGCATTTT.

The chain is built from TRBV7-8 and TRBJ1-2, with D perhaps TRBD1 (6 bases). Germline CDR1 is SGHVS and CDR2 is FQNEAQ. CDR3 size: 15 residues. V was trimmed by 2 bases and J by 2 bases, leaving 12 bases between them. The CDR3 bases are TGTGCCAGCAGCTTAAAACGGGACACAAACTATGGCTACACCTTC. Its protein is CASSLKRDTNYGYTF.

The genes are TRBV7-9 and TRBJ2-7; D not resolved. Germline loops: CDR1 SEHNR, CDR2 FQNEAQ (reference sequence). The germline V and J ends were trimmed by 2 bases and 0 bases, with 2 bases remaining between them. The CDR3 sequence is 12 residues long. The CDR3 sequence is CASSLYSYEQYF. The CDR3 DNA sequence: TGTGCCAGCAGCTTATACTCCTACGAGCAGTACTTC.

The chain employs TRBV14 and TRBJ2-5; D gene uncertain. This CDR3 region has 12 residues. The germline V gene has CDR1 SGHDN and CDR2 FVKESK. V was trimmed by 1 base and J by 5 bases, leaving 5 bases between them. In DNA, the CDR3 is TGTGCCAGCAGCCAAGTGTATGAGACCCAGTACTTC. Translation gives CASSQVYETQYF.

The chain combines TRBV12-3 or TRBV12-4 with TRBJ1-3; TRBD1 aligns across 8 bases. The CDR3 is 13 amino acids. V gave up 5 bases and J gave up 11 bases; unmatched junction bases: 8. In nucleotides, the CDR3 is TGTGCCAGCAGTCTAGGACAGGGAGGTGCCATATATTTT. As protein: CASSLGQGGAIYF.

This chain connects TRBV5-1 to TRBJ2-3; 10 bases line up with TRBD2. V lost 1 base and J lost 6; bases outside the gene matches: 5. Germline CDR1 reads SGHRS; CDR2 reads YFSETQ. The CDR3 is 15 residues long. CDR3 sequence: CASSLTSGAIDTQYF. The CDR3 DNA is TGCGCCAGCAGCTTGACTAGCGGGGCCATTGATACGCAGTATTTT.

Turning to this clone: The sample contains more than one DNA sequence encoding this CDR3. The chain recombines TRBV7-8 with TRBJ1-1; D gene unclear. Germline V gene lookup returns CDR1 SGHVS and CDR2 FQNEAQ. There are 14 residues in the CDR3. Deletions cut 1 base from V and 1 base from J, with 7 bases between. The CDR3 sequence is CASSLVAGNTEAFF. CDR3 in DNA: TGTGCCAGCAGCTTAGTTGCAGGGAACACTGAAGCTTTCTTT.

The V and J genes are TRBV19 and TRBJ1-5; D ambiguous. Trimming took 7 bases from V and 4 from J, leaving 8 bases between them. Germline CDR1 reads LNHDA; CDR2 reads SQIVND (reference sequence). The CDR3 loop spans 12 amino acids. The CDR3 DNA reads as TGTGCCAGTACCGAGTATAATCAGCCCCAGCATTTT. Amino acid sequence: CASTEYNQPQHF.

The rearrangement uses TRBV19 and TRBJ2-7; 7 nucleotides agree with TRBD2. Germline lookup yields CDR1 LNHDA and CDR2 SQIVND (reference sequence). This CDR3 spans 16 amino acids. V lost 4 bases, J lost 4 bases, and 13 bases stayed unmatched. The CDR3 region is CASSRFGGSTAYEQYF. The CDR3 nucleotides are TGTGCCAGTAGTAGGTTCGGCGGGAGCACTGCATACGAGCAGTACTTC.

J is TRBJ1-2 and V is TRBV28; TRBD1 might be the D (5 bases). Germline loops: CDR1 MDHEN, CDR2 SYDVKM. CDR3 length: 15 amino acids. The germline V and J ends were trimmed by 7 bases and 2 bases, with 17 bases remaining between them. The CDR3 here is CASNLEGAGNYGYTF. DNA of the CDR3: TGTGCCAGCAACCTGGAAGGGGCGGGGAACTATGGCTACACCTTC.